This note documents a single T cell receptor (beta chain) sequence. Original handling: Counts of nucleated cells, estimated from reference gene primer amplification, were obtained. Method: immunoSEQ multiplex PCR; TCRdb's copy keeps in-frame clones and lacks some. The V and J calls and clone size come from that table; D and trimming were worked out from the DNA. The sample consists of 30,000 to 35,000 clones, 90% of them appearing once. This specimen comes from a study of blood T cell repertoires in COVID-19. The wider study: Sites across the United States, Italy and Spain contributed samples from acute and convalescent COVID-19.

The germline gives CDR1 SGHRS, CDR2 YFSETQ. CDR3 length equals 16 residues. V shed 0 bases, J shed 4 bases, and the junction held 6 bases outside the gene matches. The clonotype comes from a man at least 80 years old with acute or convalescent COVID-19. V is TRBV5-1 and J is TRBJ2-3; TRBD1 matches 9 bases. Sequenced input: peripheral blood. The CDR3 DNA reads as TGCGCCAGCAGCTTGGTAGTGACAGGGGGAGCAGATACGCAGTATTTT. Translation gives CASSLVVTGGADTQYF.